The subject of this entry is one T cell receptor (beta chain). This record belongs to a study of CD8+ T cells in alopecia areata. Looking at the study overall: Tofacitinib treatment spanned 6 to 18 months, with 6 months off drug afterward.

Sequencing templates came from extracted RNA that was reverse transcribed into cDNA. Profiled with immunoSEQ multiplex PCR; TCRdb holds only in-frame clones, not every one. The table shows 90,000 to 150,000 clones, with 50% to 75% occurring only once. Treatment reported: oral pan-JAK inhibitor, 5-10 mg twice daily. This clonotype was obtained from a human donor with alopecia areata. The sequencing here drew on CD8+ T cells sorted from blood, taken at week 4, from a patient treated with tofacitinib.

The CDR3 DNA reads TGTGCCATGCCCGGGACAGGGGACCCCAGCTCCTACAATGAGCAGTTCTTC. Its translation: CAMPGTGDPSSYNEQFF. This chain joins TRBV2 and TRBJ2-1, with 10 bases aligning to TRBD1. This CDR3 spans 17 amino acids. Germline-derived CDR1 and CDR2 are SNHLY and FYNNEI. Trimming took 10 bases from V and 0 from J; bases not matched to a gene: 12.